This T cell receptor beta chain was identified in a study of control samples from healthy donors and cancer patients. This CDR3 is built from 16 residues. The V end was cut by 3 bases, the J end by 1 base, with 10 bases between. Per the germline V gene, CDR1 is MNHNY and CDR2 is SVGAGI (reference sequence). Here immunoSEQ multiplex PCR was the method, and the copy in TCRdb shows in-frame clones only, minus some. Here the sample spans over 75,000 clones, about four fifths being singletons. The rearrangement joins TRBV6-6 to TRBJ2-6; D is unresolved. This TCR was sampled from a man aged 55-75 years in good health. The sequencing input was blood. The CDR3: CASSYTPTSGANVLTF. Here the CDR3 DNA reads TGTGCCAGCAGTTATACCCCCACTTCTGGGGCCAACGTCCTGACTTTC.